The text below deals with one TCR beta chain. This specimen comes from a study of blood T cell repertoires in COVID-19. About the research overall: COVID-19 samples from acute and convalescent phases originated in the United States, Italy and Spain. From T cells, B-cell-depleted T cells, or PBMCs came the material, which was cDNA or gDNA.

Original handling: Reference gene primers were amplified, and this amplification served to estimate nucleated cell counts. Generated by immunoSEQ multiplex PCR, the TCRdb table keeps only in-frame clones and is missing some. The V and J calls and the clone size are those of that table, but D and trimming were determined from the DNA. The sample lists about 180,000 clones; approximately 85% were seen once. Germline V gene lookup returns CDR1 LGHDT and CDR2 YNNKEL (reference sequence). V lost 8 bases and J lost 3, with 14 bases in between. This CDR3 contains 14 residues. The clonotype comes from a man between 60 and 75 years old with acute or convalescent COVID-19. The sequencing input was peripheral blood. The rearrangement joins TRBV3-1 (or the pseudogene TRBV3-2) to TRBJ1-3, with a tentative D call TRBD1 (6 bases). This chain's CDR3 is CASALQGGGNTIYF. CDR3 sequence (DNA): TGTGCCAGCGCTTTACAGGGTGGTGGAAACACCATATATTTT.